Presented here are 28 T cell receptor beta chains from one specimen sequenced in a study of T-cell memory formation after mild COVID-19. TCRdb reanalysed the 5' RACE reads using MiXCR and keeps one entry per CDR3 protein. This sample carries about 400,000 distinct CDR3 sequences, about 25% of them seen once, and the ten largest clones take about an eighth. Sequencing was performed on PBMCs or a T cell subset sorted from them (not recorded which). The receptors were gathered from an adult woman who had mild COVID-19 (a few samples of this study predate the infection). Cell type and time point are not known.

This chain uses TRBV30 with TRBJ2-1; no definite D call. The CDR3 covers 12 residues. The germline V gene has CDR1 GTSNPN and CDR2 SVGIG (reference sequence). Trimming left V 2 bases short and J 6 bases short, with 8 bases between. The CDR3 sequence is CAWSLRTNEQFF. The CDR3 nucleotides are TGTGCCTGGAGTCTACGAACCAATGAGCAGTTCTTC.

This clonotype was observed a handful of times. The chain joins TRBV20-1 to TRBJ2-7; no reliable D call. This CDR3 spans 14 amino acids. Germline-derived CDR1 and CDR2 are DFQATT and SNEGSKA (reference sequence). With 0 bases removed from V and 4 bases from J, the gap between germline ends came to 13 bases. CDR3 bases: TGCAGTGCTAGAGAGACCGCATCCGGATACGAGCAGTACTTC. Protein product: CSARETASGYEQYF.

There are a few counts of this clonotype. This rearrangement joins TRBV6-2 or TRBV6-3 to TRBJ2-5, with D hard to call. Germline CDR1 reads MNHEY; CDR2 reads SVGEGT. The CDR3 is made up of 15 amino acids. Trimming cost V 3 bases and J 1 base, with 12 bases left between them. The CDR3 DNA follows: TGTGCCAGCAGTTATTCCCTCTGGAGCCAAGAGACCCAGTACTTC. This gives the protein CASSYSLWSQETQYF.

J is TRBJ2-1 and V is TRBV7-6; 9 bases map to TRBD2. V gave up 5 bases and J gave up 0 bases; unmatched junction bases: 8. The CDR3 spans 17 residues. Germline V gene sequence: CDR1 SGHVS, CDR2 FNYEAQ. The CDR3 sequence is CASSVLAGPSSYNEQFF. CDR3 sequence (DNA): TGTGCCAGCAGCGTACTAGCGGGCCCAAGCTCCTACAATGAGCAGTTCTTC.

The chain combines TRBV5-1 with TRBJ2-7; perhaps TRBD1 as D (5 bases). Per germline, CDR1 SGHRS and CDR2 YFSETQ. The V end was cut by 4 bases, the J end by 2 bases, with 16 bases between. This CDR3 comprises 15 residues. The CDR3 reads CASSENGATTYEQYF. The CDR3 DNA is TGCGCCAGCAGCGAGAATGGGGCGACAACCTACGAGCAGTACTTC. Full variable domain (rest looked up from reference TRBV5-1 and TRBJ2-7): KAGVTQTPRYLIKTRGQQVTLSCSPISGHRSVSWYQQTPGQGLQFLFEYFSETQRNKGNFPGRFSGRQFSNSRSEMNVSTLELGDSALYLCASSENGATTYEQYFGPGTRLTVT.

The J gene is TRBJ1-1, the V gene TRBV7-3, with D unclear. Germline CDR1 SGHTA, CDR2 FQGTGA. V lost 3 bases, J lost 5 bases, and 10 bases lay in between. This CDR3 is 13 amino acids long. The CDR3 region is CASSFGVGTEAFF. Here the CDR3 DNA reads TGTGCCAGCAGCTTTGGTGTTGGGACTGAAGCTTTCTTT.

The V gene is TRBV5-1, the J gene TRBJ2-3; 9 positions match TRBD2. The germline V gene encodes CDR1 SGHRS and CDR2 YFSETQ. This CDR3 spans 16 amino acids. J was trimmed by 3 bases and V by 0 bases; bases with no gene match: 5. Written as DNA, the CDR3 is TGCGCCAGCAGCTTGGATGCGGGAGGGCTGACAGATACGCAGTATTTT. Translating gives CASSLDAGGLTDTQYF.

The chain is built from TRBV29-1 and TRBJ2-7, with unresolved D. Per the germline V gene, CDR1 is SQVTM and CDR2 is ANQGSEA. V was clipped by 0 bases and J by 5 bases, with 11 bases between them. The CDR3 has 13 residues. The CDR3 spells CSVEDRMGDEQYF. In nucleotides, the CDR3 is TGCAGCGTTGAAGATCGGATGGGCGACGAGCAGTACTTC.

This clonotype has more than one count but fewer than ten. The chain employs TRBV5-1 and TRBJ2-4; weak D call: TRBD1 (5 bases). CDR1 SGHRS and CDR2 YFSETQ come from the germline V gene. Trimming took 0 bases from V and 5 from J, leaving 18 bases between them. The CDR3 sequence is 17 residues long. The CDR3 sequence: CASSLATSRTRENIQYF. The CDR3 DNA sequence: TGCGCCAGCAGCTTGGCTACAAGTCGGACCAGGGAAAACATTCAGTACTTC.

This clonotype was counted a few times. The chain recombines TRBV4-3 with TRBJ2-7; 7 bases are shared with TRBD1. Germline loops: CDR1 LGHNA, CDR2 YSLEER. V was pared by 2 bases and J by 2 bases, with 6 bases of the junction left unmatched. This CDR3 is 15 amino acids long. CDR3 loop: CASSQSGGQTYEQYF. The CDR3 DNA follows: TGCGCCAGCAGCCAAAGTGGGGGACAGACCTACGAGCAGTACTTC.

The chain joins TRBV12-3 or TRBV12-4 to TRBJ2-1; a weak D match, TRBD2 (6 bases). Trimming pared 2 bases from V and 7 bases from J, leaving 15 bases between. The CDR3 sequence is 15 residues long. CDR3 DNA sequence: TGTGCCAGCAGTTTAAGGCGGGACGGTAGGAATGAGCAGTTCTTC. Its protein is CASSLRRDGRNEQFF.

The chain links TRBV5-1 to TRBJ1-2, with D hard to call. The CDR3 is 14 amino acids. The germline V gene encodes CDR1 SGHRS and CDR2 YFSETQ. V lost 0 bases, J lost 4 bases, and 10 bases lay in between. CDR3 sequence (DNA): TGCGCCAGCAGCTTGGAACGGTTCGGCTATGGCTACACCTTC. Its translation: CASSLERFGYGYTF.

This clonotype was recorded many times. CDR3 loop: CASSEYAFTGEQYF. The CDR3 DNA sequence: TGTGCCAGCAGTGAATATGCATTCACGGGCGAGCAGTACTTC. This sequence joins TRBV25-1 and TRBJ2-7, with no clear D. CDR1 MGHDK and CDR2 SYGVNS come from the germline V gene. V lost 0 bases and J 6 bases, leaving 12 bases between the germline ends. This CDR3 contains 14 residues.

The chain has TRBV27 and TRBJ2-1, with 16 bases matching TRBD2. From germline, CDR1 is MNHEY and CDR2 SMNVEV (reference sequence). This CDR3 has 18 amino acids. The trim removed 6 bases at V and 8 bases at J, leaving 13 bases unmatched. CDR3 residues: CASRPQGLAGGPWDEQFF. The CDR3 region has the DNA TGTGCCAGCAGGCCACAGGGACTAGCGGGAGGGCCGTGGGATGAGCAGTTCTTC.

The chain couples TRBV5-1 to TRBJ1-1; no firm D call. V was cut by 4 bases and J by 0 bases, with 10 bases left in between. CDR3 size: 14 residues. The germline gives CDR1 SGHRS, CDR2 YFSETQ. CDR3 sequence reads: CASSLAHLNTEAFF. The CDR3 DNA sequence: TGCGCCAGCAGCCTGGCACACCTGAACACTGAAGCTTTCTTT.

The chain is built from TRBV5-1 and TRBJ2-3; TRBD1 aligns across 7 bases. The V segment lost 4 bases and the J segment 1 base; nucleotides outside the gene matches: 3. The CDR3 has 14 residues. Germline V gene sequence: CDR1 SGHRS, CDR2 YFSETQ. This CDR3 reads CASSNTGGTDTQYF. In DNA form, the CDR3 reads TGCGCCAGCAGCAACACAGGGGGCACAGATACGCAGTATTTT.

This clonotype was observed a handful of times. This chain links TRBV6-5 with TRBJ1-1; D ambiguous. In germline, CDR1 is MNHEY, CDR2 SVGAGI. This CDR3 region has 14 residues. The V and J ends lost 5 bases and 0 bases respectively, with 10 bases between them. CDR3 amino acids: CASSPRGVNTEAFF. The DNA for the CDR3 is TGTGCCAGCAGTCCCCGTGGGGTGAACACTGAAGCTTTCTTT.

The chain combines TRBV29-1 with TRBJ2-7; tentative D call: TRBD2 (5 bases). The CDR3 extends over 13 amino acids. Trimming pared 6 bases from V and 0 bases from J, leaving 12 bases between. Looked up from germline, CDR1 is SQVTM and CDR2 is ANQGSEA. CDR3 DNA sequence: TGCAGCGTCTCCGGACGGGACTCCTACGAGCAGTACTTC. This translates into CSVSGRDSYEQYF.

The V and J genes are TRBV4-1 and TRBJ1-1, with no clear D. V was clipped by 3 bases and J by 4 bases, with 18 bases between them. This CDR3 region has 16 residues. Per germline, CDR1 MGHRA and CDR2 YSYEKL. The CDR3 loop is CASSHPLTGSPTEAFF. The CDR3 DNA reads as TGCGCCAGCAGCCATCCCCTCACGGGTTCCCCCACTGAAGCTTTCTTT.

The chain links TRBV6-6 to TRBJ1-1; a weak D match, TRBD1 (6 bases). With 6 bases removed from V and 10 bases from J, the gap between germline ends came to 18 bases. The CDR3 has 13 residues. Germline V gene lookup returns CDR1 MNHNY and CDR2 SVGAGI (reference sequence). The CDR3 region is CASSPRDNRGAFF. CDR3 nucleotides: TGTGCCAGCAGCCCTAGGGACAACCGAGGAGCTTTCTTT.

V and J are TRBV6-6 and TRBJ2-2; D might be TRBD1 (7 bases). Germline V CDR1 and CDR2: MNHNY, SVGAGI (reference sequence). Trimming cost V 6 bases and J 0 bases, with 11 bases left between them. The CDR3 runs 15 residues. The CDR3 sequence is CASRRGQSNTGELFF. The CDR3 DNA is TGTGCCAGCAGGCGGGGACAGTCGAACACCGGGGAGCTGTTTTTT.

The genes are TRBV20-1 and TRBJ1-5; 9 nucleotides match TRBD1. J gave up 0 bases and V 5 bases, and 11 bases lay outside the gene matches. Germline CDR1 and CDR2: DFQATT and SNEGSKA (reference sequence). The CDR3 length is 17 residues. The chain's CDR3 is CSAVMTGGKNSNQPQHF. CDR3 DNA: TGCAGTGCTGTGATGACAGGGGGAAAAAATAGCAATCAGCCCCAGCATTTT.

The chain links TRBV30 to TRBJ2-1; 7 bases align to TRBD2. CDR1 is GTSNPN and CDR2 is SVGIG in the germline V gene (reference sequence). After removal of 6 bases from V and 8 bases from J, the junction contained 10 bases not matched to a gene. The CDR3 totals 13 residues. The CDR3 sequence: CACKRRGRDEQFF. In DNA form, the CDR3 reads TGTGCCTGCAAACGTCGGGGGAGGGATGAGCAGTTCTTC.

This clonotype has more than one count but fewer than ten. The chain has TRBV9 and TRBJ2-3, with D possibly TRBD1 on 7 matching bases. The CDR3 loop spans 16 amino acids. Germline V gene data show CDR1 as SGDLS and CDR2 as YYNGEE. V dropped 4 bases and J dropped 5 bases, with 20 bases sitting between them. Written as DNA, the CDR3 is TGTGCCAGCAGCCCACCTAAATACAGGGGAGGAGATACGCAGTATTTT. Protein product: CASSPPKYRGGDTQYF.

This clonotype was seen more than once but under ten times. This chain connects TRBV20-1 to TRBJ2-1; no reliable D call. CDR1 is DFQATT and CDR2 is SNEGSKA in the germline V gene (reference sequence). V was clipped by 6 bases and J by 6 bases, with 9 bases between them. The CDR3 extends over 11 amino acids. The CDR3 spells CSAAQTNEQFF. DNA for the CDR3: TGCAGTGCGGCCCAAACCAATGAGCAGTTCTTC.

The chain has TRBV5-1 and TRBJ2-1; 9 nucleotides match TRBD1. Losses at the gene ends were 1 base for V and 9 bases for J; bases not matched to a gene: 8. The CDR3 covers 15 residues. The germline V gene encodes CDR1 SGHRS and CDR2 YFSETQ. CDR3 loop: CASSLRDRALGEQFF. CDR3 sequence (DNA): TGCGCCAGCAGCTTGAGGGACAGGGCATTAGGTGAGCAGTTCTTC.

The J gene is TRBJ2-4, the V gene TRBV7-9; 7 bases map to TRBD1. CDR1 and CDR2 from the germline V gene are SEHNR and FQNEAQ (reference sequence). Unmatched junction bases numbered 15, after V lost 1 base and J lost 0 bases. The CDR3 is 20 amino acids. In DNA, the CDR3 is TGTGCCAGCAGCTTAGTAGGGACAGCCGCGCGATCCCTAGCCAAAAACATTCAGTACTTC. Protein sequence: CASSLVGTAARSLAKNIQYF.

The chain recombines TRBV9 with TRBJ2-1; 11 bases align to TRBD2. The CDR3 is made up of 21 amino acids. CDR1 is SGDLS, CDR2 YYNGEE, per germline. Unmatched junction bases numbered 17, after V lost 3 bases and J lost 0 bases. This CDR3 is CASSGGIAGGPYQSSYNEQFF. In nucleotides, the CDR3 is TGTGCCAGCAGCGGGGGAATAGCGGGAGGGCCATATCAGAGCTCCTACAATGAGCAGTTCTTC.